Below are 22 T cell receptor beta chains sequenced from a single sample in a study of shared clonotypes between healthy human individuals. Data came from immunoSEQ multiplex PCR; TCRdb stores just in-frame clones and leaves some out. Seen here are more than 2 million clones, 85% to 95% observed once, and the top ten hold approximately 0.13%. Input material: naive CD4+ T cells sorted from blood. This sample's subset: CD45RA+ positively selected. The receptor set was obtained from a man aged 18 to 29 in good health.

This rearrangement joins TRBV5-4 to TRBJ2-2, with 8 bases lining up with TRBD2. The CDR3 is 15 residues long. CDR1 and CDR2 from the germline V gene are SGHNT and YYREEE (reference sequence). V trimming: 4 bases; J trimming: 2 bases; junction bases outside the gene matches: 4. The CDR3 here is CASSPTSVNTGELFF. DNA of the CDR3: TGTGCCAGCAGCCCGACTAGCGTAAACACCGGGGAGCTGTTTTTT.

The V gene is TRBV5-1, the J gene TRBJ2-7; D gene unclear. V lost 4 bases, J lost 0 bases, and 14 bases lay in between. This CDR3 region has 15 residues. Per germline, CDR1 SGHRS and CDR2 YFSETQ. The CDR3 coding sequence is TGCGCCAGCAGCACGGGCCCTGGGAACTCCTACGAGCAGTACTTC. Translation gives CASSTGPGNSYEQYF.

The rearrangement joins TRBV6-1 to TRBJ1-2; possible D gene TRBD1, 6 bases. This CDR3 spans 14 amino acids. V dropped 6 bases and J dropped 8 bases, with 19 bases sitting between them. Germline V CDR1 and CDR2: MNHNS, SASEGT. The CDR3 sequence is CASRITGTSNGYTF. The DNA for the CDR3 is TGTGCCAGCAGAATTACAGGGACGTCAAACGGCTACACCTTC.

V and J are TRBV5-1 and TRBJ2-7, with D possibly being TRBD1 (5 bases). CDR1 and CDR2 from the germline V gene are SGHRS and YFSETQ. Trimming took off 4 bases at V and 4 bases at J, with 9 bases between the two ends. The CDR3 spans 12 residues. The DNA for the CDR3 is TGCGCCAGCAGCATGGACATTTACGAGCAGTACTTC. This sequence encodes CASSMDIYEQYF.

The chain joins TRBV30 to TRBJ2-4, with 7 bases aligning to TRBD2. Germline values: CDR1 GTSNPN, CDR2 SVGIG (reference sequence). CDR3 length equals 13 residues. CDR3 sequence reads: CAGRGLAKNIQYF. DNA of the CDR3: TGTGCGGGGAGGGGACTCGCCAAAAACATTCAGTACTTC.

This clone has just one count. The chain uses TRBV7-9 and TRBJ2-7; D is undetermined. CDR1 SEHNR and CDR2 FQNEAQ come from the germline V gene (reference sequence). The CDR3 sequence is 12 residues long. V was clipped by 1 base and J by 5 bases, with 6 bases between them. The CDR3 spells CASSLETHEQYF. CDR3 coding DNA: TGTGCCAGCAGCTTAGAGACTCACGAGCAGTACTTC. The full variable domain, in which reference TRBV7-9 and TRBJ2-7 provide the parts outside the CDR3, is DTGVSQNPRHKITKRGQNVTFRCDPISEHNRLYWYRQTLGQGPEFLTYFQNEAQLEKSRLLSDRFSAERPKGSFSTLEIQRTEQGDSAMYLCASSLETHEQYFGPGTRLTVT.

The CDR3 here is CSVGSSGTYNEQFF. The DNA for the CDR3 is TGCAGCGTTGGATCTAGCGGGACTTACAATGAGCAGTTCTTC. V gene TRBV29-1 combines with J gene TRBJ2-1, with 9 bases identical to TRBD2. V lost 4 bases and J lost 4; bases outside the gene matches: 5. In germline, CDR1 is SQVTM, CDR2 ANQGSEA. The CDR3 extends over 14 amino acids.

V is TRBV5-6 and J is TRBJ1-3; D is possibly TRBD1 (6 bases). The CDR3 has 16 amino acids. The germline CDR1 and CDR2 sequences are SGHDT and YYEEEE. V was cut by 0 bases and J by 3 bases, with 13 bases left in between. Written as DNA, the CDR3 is TGTGCCAGCAGCTTGGACAGGGTGTTAGGTGGAAACACCATATATTTT. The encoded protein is CASSLDRVLGGNTIYF.

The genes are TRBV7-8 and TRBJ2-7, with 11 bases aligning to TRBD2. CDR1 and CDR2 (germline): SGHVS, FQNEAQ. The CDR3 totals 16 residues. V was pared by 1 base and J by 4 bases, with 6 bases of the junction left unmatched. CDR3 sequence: CASSLGPSGGFYEQYF. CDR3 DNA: TGTGCCAGCAGCTTAGGTCCTAGCGGGGGGTTTTACGAGCAGTACTTC. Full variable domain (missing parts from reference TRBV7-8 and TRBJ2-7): GAGVSQSPRYKVAKRGQDVALRCDPISGHVSLFWYQQALGQGPEFLTYFQNEAQLDKSGLPSDRFFAERPEGSVSTLKIQRTQQEDSAVYLCASSLGPSGGFYEQYFGPGTRLTVT.

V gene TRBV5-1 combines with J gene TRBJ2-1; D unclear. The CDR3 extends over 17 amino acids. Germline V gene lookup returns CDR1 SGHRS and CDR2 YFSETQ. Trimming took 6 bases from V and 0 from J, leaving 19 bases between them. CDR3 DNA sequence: TGCGCCAGCACCGGCTCACTGAGCGCCAGCTCCTACAATGAGCAGTTCTTC. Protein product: CASTGSLSASSYNEQFF.

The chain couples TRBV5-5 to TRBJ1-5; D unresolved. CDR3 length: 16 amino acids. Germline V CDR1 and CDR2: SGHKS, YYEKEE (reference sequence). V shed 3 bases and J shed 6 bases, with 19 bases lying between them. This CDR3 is CASSSQIRTDVQPQHF. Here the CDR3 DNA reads TGTGCCAGCAGCTCCCAAATTCGGACGGACGTTCAGCCCCAGCATTTT. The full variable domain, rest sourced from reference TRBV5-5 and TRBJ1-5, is DAGVTQSPTHLIKTRGQQVTLRCSPISGHKSVSWYQQVLGQGPQFIFQYYEKEERGRGNFPDRFSARQFPNYSSELNVNALLLGDSALYLCASSSQIRTDVQPQHFGDGTRLSIL.

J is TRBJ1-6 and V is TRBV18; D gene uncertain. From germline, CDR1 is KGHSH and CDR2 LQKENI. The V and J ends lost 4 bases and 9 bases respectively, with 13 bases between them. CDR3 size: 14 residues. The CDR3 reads CASSQDLEVSPLHF. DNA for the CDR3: TGTGCCAGCTCACAGGACCTGGAGGTTTCACCCCTCCACTTT.

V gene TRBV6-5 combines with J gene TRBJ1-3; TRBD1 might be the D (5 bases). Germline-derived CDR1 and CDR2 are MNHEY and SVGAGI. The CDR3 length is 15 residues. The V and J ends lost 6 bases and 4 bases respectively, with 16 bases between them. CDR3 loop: CASSPYWGSGNTIYF. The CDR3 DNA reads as TGTGCCAGCAGCCCTTATTGGGGGTCAGGAAACACCATATATTTT.

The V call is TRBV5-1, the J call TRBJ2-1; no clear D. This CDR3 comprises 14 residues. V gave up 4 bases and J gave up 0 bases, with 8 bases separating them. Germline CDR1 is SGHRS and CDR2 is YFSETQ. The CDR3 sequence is CASSDESSYNEQFF. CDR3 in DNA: TGCGCCAGCAGCGACGAAAGCTCCTACAATGAGCAGTTCTTC.

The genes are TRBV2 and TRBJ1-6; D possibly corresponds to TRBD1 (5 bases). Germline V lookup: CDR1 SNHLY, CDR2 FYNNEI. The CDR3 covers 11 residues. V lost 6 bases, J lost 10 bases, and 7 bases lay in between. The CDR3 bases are TGTGCCAGCAGGACAGAATCACCCCTCCACTTT. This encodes CASRTESPLHF.

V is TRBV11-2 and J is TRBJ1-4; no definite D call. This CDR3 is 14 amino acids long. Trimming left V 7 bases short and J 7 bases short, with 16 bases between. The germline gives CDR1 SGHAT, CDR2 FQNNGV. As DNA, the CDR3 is TGTGCCAGCACCGCTTCGGTAAAGGGTGAAAAACTGTTTTTT. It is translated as CASTASVKGEKLFF.

CDR3 region: CASSVENSGNTIYF. CDR3 DNA sequence: TGTGCCAGCAGCGTAGAAAACTCTGGAAACACCATATATTTT. The V call is TRBV9, the J call TRBJ1-3; no firm D call. Per germline, CDR1 SGDLS and CDR2 YYNGEE. The CDR3 sequence is 14 residues long. The V gene lost 0 bases and the J gene lost 0 bases, with 4 bases spanning the gap. The full variable domain, its missing parts supplied by reference TRBV9 and TRBJ1-3, is DSGVTQTPKHLITATGQRVTLRCSPRSGDLSVYWYQQSLDQGLQFLIQYYNGEERAKGNILERFSAQQFPDLHSELNLSSLELGDSALYFCASSVENSGNTIYFGEGSWLTVV.

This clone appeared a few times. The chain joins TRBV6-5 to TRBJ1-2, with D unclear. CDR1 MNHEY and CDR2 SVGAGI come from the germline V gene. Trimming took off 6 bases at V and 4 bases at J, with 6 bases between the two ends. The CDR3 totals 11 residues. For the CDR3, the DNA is TGTGCCAGCAGGAGGGCCTATGGCTACACCTTC. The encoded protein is CASRRAYGYTF.

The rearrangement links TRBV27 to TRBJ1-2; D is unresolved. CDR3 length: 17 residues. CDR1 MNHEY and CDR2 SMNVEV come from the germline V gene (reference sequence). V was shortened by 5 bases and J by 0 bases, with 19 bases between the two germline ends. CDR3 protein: CASSPYSIGQTNYGYTF. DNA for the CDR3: TGTGCCAGCAGTCCCTACTCAATCGGGCAGACTAACTATGGCTACACCTTC.

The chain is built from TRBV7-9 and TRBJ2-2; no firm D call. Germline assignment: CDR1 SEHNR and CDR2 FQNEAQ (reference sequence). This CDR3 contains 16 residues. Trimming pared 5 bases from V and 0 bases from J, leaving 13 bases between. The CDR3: CASSRRPTTNTGELFF. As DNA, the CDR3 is TGTGCCAGCAGCCGACGACCGACCACGAACACCGGGGAGCTGTTTTTT.

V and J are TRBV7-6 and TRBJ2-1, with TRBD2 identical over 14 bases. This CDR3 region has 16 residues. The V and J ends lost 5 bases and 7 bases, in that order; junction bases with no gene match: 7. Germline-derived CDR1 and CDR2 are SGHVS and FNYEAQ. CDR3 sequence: CASSATSGRAGNEQFF. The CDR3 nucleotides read TGTGCCAGCAGCGCGACTAGCGGGAGGGCCGGGAATGAGCAGTTCTTC.

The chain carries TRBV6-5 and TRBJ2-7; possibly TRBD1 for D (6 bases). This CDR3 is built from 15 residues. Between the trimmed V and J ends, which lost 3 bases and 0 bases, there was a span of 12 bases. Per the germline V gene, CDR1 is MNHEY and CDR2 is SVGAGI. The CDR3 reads CASSYPGTYSYEQYF. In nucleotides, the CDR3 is TGTGCCAGCAGTTATCCCGGGACATACTCCTACGAGCAGTACTTC.